The 5 T cell receptor beta chains below all came from one sample that was sequenced in a study of blood T cell repertoires in COVID-19. Here immunoSEQ multiplex PCR was the method, and the copy in TCRdb shows in-frame clones only, minus some. The sample has hundreds of thousands of clones; just over 85% are singletons. Sequencing was performed on PBMCs or T cells enriched from blood (not recorded which). These receptor sequences come from a man in his late teens or twenties who had recovered from COVID-19.

The V call is TRBV5-1, the J call TRBJ1-1; D is possibly TRBD1 (5 bases). Trimming left V 3 bases short and J 4 bases short, with 16 bases between. Per germline, CDR1 SGHRS and CDR2 YFSETQ. There are 15 residues in the CDR3. The CDR3 nucleotides are TGCGCCAGCAGCTCCAGACAGACCTGGGGCACTGAAGCTTTCTTT. Translation gives CASSSRQTWGTEAFF. The complete variable domain, with remaining parts taken from reference TRBV5-1 and TRBJ1-1, reads KAGVTQTPRYLIKTRGQQVTLSCSPISGHRSVSWYQQTPGQGLQFLFEYFSETQRNKGNFPGRFSGRQFSNSRSEMNVSTLELGDSALYLCASSSRQTWGTEAFFGQGTRLTVV.

The rearrangement uses TRBV2 and TRBJ1-2; TRBD1 matches at 8 bases. The CDR3 contains 13 residues. Germline values: CDR1 SNHLY, CDR2 FYNNEI. V shed 6 bases, J shed 3 bases, and the junction held 3 bases outside the gene matches. The CDR3 DNA follows: TGTGCCAGCAGCGGACAGGGATACTATGGCTACACCTTC. As protein: CASSGQGYYGYTF.

The rearrangement links TRBV19 to TRBJ2-1; 10 positions agree with TRBD2. CDR1 is LNHDA and CDR2 is SQIVND in the germline V gene (reference sequence). CDR3 length equals 17 residues. With 5 bases clipped from V and 5 bases from J, the junction kept 12 bases outside the gene matches. The CDR3 DNA is TGTGCCAGTAGTTGGACTAGCGGTACTGAACCCCACAATGAGCAGTTCTTC. This sequence encodes CASSWTSGTEPHNEQFF.

The genes are TRBV6-2 or TRBV6-3 and TRBJ1-2, with 10 bases that match TRBD1. The V gene end was trimmed by 5 bases and the J gene end by 0 bases; junction bases not matched to a gene: 6. Germline V gene data show CDR1 as MNHEY and CDR2 as SVGEGT. This CDR3 contains 16 residues. CDR3 nucleotides: TGTGCCAGCAGTGCCCGGACAGGGGGGACTAACTATGGCTACACCTTC. It encodes CASSARTGGTNYGYTF.

This rearrangement joins TRBV7-9 to TRBJ2-7; D perhaps matches TRBD2 (5 bases). The CDR3 totals 13 residues. V was cut by 3 bases and J by 5 bases, with 11 bases left in between. Germline V lookup: CDR1 SEHNR, CDR2 FQNEAQ (reference sequence). The CDR3 is CASSLASRNEQYF. CDR3 DNA: TGTGCCAGCAGCTTGGCTAGCCGCAACGAGCAGTACTTC. The entire variable domain, with the rest obtained from reference TRBV7-9 and TRBJ2-7, is as follows: DTGVSQNPRHKITKRGQNVTFRCDPISEHNRLYWYRQTLGQGPEFLTYFQNEAQLEKSRLLSDRFSAERPKGSFSTLEIQRTEQGDSAMYLCASSLASRNEQYFGPGTRLTVT.